This T cell receptor beta chain comes out of a study of CD8 T cells in ankylosing spondylitis. Points on this clonotype: Its antigen is still unknown.

There are 16 residues in the CDR3. Trimming removed 0 bases from V and 8 bases from J, with 16 bases in between. Findings and limits, study-wide: Several of the motif variants were reported before in synovial fluid and blood from reactive arthritis. In ankylosing spondylitis blood, a motif of seven or eight highly homologous TCR beta variants appeared characteristic. Significant enrichment of disease-linked clones was reported in matched ankylosing spondylitis synovial fluid.

The authors made TCR beta libraries by quantitative 5'-RACE with molecular barcodes. MiXCR, applied by TCRdb to the 5' RACE reads, yields one record per CDR3 protein. The sample contains about 450,000 distinct CDR3 sequences, more than 25% of which appear only once. J is TRBJ1-4 and V is TRBV12-3 or TRBV12-4, with D unclear. Sample: blood, either unsorted or a sorted T cell fraction (not recorded which). The sequence was collected from a male donor with ankylosing spondylitis. The CDR3 here is CASSLAGEPTGEKLFF. The CDR3 DNA is TGTGCCAGCAGTTTAGCCGGGGAACCAACGGGGGAAAAACTGTTTTTT.